The clone carrying this T cell receptor beta chain was observed a single time. Its antigen is unidentified. This entry comes from a study of chemoradiotherapy in HPV16-positive cancers. Findings and caveats of the study: Candidate HPV-specific clones and E7-related TCR motifs grew in tumor during treatment. Better recurrence-free survival went with HPV-responsive T-cell expansion in HPV16-positive patients.

Here immunoSEQ multiplex PCR was the method, and the copy in TCRdb shows in-frame clones only, minus some. Of some 28,000 clones in the sample, 84% were seen once. Trimming removed 2 bases from V and 4 bases from J, with 18 bases in between. Germline V gene lookup returns CDR1 MNHNS and CDR2 SASEGT. This CDR3 has 17 amino acids. The sequenced sample was blood, obtained from a patient who underwent chemoradiotherapy. The rearrangement joins TRBV6-1 to TRBJ2-1, with D perhaps matching TRBD2 (6 bases). This receptor was taken from a human donor with HPV-associated anogenital cancer. The CDR3 loop reads CASSEIGGLGPYNEQFF. As DNA, the CDR3 is TGTGCCAGCAGTGAAATTGGGGGGTTGGGCCCTTACAATGAGCAGTTCTTC.